These 8 T cell receptor beta chains came from one sample sequenced in a study of post-analysis software for immune sequencing data. Study-wide points: Patients had higher frequencies than controls of five TRBV segments, including TRBV5-6, TRBV5-1 and TRBV20-1.

These receptors' antigens are unknown. Each TCR beta cDNA library carried unique molecular identifiers. One entry per CDR3 protein results from TCRdb running MiXCR on the PCR reads. The top ten clones hold 9.5% to 13% of a sample with some 450,000 distinct CDR3 sequences, around 40% of them seen once. Sequenced sample: blood. The receptors were gathered from a girl aged 10 to 17 with multiple sclerosis.

The chain carries TRBV2 and TRBJ2-1, with 11 bases matching TRBD2. J was trimmed by 7 bases and V by 6 bases; bases with no gene match: 8. Germline V CDR1 and CDR2: SNHLY, FYNNEI. This CDR3 has 15 residues. The CDR3 protein is CASSALAGVLNEQFF. The CDR3 coding sequence is TGTGCCAGCAGCGCACTAGCGGGAGTACTGAATGAGCAGTTCTTC.

J is TRBJ2-5 and V is TRBV9; 8 bases map to TRBD2. V lost 1 base, J lost 1 base, and 9 bases stayed unmatched. The CDR3 is made up of 17 amino acids. Germline V gene data show CDR1 as SGDLS and CDR2 as YYNGEE. The CDR3 is CASSVTAGGLFQETQYF. DNA of the CDR3: TGTGCCAGCAGCGTAACGGCGGGAGGTCTGTTCCAAGAGACCCAGTACTTC. Combining the CDR3 with reference TRBV9 and TRBJ2-5 gives the whole variable domain DSGVTQTPKHLITATGQRVTLRCSPRSGDLSVYWYQQSLDQGLQFLIQYYNGEERAKGNILERFSAQQFPDLHSELNLSSLELGDSALYFCASSVTAGGLFQETQYFGPGTRLLVL.

The V gene is TRBV5-6, the J gene TRBJ2-5; a possible D gene is TRBD1 (6 bases). Trimming took off 0 bases at V and 2 bases at J, with 11 bases between the two ends. Germline V lookup: CDR1 SGHDT, CDR2 YYEEEE. CDR3 length: 15 amino acids. The CDR3 DNA sequence: TGTGCCAGCAGCTTGGTACCGGGACAACAAGAGACCCAGTACTTC. This translates into CASSLVPGQQETQYF.

The rearrangement joins TRBV5-1 to TRBJ2-1, with D possibly being TRBD2 (6 bases). CDR1 and CDR2 from the germline V gene are SGHRS and YFSETQ. CDR3 length: 14 residues. V was shortened by 0 bases and J by 2 bases, with 6 bases between the two germline ends. CDR3 in amino acids: CASSLGEAYNEQFF. Here the CDR3 DNA reads TGCGCCAGCAGCTTGGGGGAGGCCTACAATGAGCAGTTCTTC.

In its sample, this clonotype was seen a few times. The CDR3 region is CSVGSREGGQPQHF. The CDR3 DNA follows: TGCAGCGTTGGTAGCAGGGAGGGTGGTCAGCCCCAGCATTTT. This rearrangement joins TRBV29-1 to TRBJ1-5; TRBD1 is a possible D gene (5 bases). Trimming shortened V by 4 bases and J by 6 bases, and 16 bases separated the two germline ends. Germline V gene lookup returns CDR1 SQVTM and CDR2 ANQGSEA. This CDR3 is built from 14 residues.

As to this clonotype: A much larger clone lies a single base off, so this may be a read error. Here the CDR3 reads CASSYSGANVRTF. In DNA, the CDR3 is TGTGCCAGCAGTTACTCTGGGGCCAACGTCCGGACTTTC. V and J are TRBV25-1 and TRBJ2-6; TRBD1 might be the D (5 bases). Germline V gene lookup returns CDR1 MGHDK and CDR2 SYGVNS. CDR3 length equals 13 residues.

For this clonotype: A read error may produce the germline difference seen at one junction end. This chain joins TRBV29-1 and TRBJ2-7; TRBD1 or TRBD2 may be the D gene (5 bases each). This CDR3 is built from 12 residues. Germline V lookup: CDR1 SQVTM, CDR2 ANQGSEA. This chain's CDR3 is CSIDVGGYEQYF. The CDR3, as DNA: TGCAGCATTGACGTTGGGGGCTACGAGCAGTACTTC.

This sequence joins TRBV12-3 or TRBV12-4 and TRBJ2-1, with a possible D match to TRBD1 (6 bases). Trimming took 7 bases from V and 8 from J, leaving 12 bases between them. The CDR3 runs 12 residues. CDR3 residues: CASTDRLDEQFF. CDR3 DNA sequence: TGTGCCAGCACCGACAGGCTCGATGAGCAGTTCTTC.